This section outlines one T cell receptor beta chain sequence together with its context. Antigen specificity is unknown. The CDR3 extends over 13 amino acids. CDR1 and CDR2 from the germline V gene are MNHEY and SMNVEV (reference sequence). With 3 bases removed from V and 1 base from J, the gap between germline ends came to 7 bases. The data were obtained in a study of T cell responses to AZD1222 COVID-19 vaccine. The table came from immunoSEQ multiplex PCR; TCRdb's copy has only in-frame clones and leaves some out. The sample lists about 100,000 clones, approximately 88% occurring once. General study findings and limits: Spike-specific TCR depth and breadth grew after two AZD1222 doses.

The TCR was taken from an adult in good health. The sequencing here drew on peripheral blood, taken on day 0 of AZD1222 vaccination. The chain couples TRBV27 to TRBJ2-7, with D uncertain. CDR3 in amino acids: CASSFKQSYEQYF. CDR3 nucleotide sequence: TGTGCCAGCAGTTTTAAGCAGTCCTACGAGCAGTACTTC.